Presented here are 18 T cell receptor beta chains from one specimen sequenced in a study of shared clonotypes between healthy human individuals. The protocol was immunoSEQ multiplex PCR, while the TCRdb copy is restricted to in-frame clones and leaves out a portion. The sample yields over 850,000 clones, about 84% seen once. Sequencing input: memory CD4+ T cells from PBMCs. Subset described: CD45RA-negative fraction. These receptors were taken from a man aged 18 to 35 in good health. Some clones in this sample may be carry-over from other donors' samples.

This clone was seen only a few times. This chain's CDR3 is CSVFLPGNYVTEAFF. Written as DNA, the CDR3 is TGCAGCGTCTTCCTCCCCGGAAATTATGTCACTGAAGCTTTCTTT. This chain links TRBV29-1 with TRBJ1-1; D remains unclear. Trimming removed 6 bases from V and 4 bases from J, with 21 bases in between. The CDR3 loop spans 15 amino acids. The germline gives CDR1 SQVTM, CDR2 ANQGSEA.

This clone has a handful of counts. The J gene is TRBJ1-1, the V gene TRBV30, with D unclear. Per the germline V gene, CDR1 is GTSNPN and CDR2 is SVGIG (reference sequence). This CDR3 has 12 amino acids. V lost 2 bases to trimming and J lost 10 bases, with 14 bases between them. The CDR3, as DNA: TGTGCCTGGAGTCGTGGTCAACTCGGAGCTTTCTTT. Amino acids: CAWSRGQLGAFF.

V usage is TRBV5-1 and J usage is TRBJ2-5; the D is unclear. This CDR3 is 14 amino acids long. V lost 0 bases to trimming and J lost 1 base, with 7 bases between them. Germline values: CDR1 SGHRS, CDR2 YFSETQ. The CDR3 region has the DNA TGCGCCAGCAGCTTGGTTCCAGTCCAAGAGACCCAGTACTTC. This encodes CASSLVPVQETQYF.

The CDR3 DNA sequence: TGTGCCAGCAGCTTAGTCGGGGCCTCTCCCTACGAGCAGTACTTC. Protein: CASSLVGASPYEQYF. The chain has TRBV7-9 and TRBJ2-7; D is perhaps TRBD1 or TRBD2 (5 bases each). This CDR3 has 15 amino acids. Per the germline V gene, CDR1 is SEHNR and CDR2 is FQNEAQ (reference sequence). Trimming pared 1 base from V and 2 bases from J, leaving 12 bases between.

V gene TRBV28 combines with J gene TRBJ2-7, with TRBD2 identical over 8 bases. Per germline, CDR1 MDHEN and CDR2 SYDVKM. The CDR3 covers 14 residues. The trim removed 6 bases at V and 2 bases at J, leaving 6 bases unmatched. CDR3 loop: CASSPKREPYEQYF. In DNA, the CDR3 is TGTGCCAGCAGCCCCAAGCGGGAGCCCTACGAGCAGTACTTC.

The rearrangement joins TRBV19 to TRBJ1-5, with 8 bases fitting TRBD1. Germline CDR1 reads LNHDA; CDR2 reads SQIVND (reference sequence). With 6 bases clipped from V and 1 base from J, the junction kept 11 bases outside the gene matches. CDR3 size: 17 residues. In nucleotides, the CDR3 is TGTGCCAGTAGCTCACAGGGGGACCGGGGGAGCAATCAGCCCCAGCATTTT. It yields the protein CASSSQGDRGSNQPQHF. Variable domain in full (rest from reference TRBV19 and TRBJ1-5): DGGITQSPKYLFRKEGQNVTLSCEQNLNHDAMYWYRQDPGQGLRLIYYSQIVNDFQKGDIAEGYSVSREKKESFPLTVTSAQKNPTAFYLCASSSQGDRGSNQPQHFGDGTRLSIL.

V gene TRBV2 combines with J gene TRBJ1-4; D call uncertain. Germline loops: CDR1 SNHLY, CDR2 FYNNEI. This CDR3 is built from 13 residues. The V and J ends lost 5 bases and 8 bases respectively, with 12 bases between them. This CDR3 reads CASSSISAEKLFF. The CDR3 DNA reads as TGTGCCAGCAGTTCGATCTCCGCGGAAAAACTGTTTTTT. The full variable domain, completed using reference TRBV2 and TRBJ1-4, is EPEVTQTPSHQVTQMGQEVILRCVPISNHLYFYWYRQILGQKVEFLVSFYNNEISEKSEIFDDQFSVERPDGSNFTLKIRSTKLEDSAMYFCASSSISAEKLFFGSGTQLSVL.

The rearrangement joins TRBV10-3 to TRBJ1-2; no reliable D call. Germline CDR1 and CDR2: ENHRY and SYGVKD. V shed 9 bases and J shed 0 bases, with 20 bases lying between them. The length of the CDR3 is 16 residues. The CDR3 DNA is TGTGCCATACCCCTCGGTGGATCCGGCTCTAACTATGGCTACACCTTC. This encodes CAIPLGGSGSNYGYTF.

The CDR3 DNA sequence: TGTGCCAGCTCACCAGGACCGGCCAAAAACATTCAGTACTTC. It is translated as CASSPGPAKNIQYF. The rearrangement links TRBV18 to TRBJ2-4; no firm D call. Germline V gene sequence: CDR1 KGHSH, CDR2 LQKENI. This CDR3 spans 14 amino acids. V lost 2 bases and J 1 base, leaving 6 bases between the germline ends.

The chain joins TRBV5-4 to TRBJ1-2, with TRBD1 as a possible D gene (6 bases). Germline V CDR1 and CDR2: SGHNT, YYREEE (reference sequence). The V and J ends lost 5 bases and 3 bases respectively, with 14 bases between them. The CDR3 covers 14 residues. Here the CDR3 DNA reads TGTGCCAGCAGTCCACAGGGTCCCTACTATGGCTACACCTTC. Translating it yields CASSPQGPYYGYTF.

The gene calls are TRBV11-2 and TRBJ1-2; no clear D. Deletions cut 4 bases from V and 5 bases from J, with 11 bases between. The V gene's germline CDR1 is SGHAT and CDR2 FQNNGV. The CDR3 covers 13 residues. CDR3 in DNA: TGTGCCAGCAGCTCCTCTGCCCCTTATGGCTACACCTTC. Its protein product is CASSSSAPYGYTF.

The gene calls are TRBV6-1 and TRBJ2-5; 12 bases align to TRBD1. The V gene's germline CDR1 is MNHNS and CDR2 SASEGT. CDR3 length: 16 residues. V lost 3 bases to trimming and J lost 5 bases; unmatched junction nucleotides: 7. CDR3 region: CASSDRDRGRGETQYF. In nucleotides, the CDR3 is TGTGCCAGCAGTGACCGGGACAGGGGGCGCGGTGAGACCCAGTACTTC.

This chain joins TRBV11-1 and TRBJ1-1; D gene ambiguous. V lost 1 base, J lost 3 bases, and 9 bases lay in between. The CDR3 totals 14 residues. Per germline, CDR1 SGHAT and CDR2 FQDESV (reference sequence). CDR3 sequence: CASSLVRRDTEAFF. Written as DNA, the CDR3 is TGTGCCAGCAGCTTAGTACGCCGAGACACTGAAGCTTTCTTT.

This clone was counted a single time. The gene calls are TRBV5-6 and TRBJ2-3; D is ambiguous. Germline lookup yields CDR1 SGHDT and CDR2 YYEEEE. Trimming left V 4 bases short and J 4 bases short, with 7 bases between. The CDR3 contains 12 residues. CDR3 in DNA: TGTGCCAGCAGCCGGGTGCCAGATACGCAGTATTTT. It codes for CASSRVPDTQYF.

J is TRBJ2-7 and V is TRBV27; 9 nucleotides align to TRBD1. CDR3 length: 15 residues. V gave up 2 bases and J gave up 5 bases; unmatched junction bases: 7. Germline CDR1 reads MNHEY; CDR2 reads SMNVEV (reference sequence). The CDR3 spells CASSLPGTGYHEQYF. The CDR3 coding sequence is TGTGCCAGCAGTTTACCCGGGACAGGGTACCACGAGCAGTACTTC.

V is TRBV14 and J is TRBJ2-2; no reliable D call. Between the trimmed V and J ends, which lost 4 bases and 0 bases, there was a span of 12 bases. Looked up from germline, CDR1 is SGHDN and CDR2 is FVKESK. This CDR3 contains 16 residues. CDR3 nucleotides: TGTGCCAGCAGCCGGTCAACTGGCACGAACACCGGGGAGCTGTTTTTT. Its translation is CASSRSTGTNTGELFF.

The chain employs TRBV4-1 and TRBJ1-1; D ambiguous. V was trimmed by 6 bases and J by 0 bases, leaving 20 bases between them. Germline V gives CDR1 MGHRA, CDR2 YSYEKL. This CDR3 has 17 amino acids. This CDR3 is CASRRNFREYMNTEAFF. The CDR3, as DNA: TGCGCCAGCAGGAGAAATTTTCGGGAATATATGAACACTGAAGCTTTCTTT.

The chain joins TRBV7-9 to TRBJ1-2; D ambiguous. CDR3 length: 15 residues. CDR1 and CDR2 (germline): SEHNR, FQNEAQ (reference sequence). Trimming took off 0 bases at V and 5 bases at J, with 13 bases between the two ends. CDR3 nucleotides: TGTGCCAGCAGCTTAGCGGGCAGCCTTCTATATGGCTACACCTTC. Protein sequence: CASSLAGSLLYGYTF.